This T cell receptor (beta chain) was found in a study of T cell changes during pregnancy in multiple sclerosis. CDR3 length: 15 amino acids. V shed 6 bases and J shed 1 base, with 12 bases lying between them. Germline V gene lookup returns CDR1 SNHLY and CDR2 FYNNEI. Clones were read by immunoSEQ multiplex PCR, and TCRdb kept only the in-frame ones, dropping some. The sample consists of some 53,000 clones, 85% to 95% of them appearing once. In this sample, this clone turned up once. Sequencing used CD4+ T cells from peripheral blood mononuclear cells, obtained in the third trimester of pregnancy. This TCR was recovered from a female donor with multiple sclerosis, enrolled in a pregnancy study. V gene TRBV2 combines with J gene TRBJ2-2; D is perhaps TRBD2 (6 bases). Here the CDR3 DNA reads TGTGCCAGCAGAGCTGGGCGGGGGAACACCGGGGAGCTGTTTTTT. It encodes CASRAGRGNTGELFF.